This T cell receptor beta chain comes out of a study of Ad26.COV2.S vaccination and SARS-CoV-2 variants. Overall study: Ad26.COV2.S shots went into the muscle once or twice, 56 days apart.

The repertoire was sequenced with immunoSEQ multiplex PCR; TCRdb's copy has only in-frame clones and lacks some. The table includes about 330,000 clones, roughly 90% detected once. Treatment: about 20 received Ad26.COV2.S at low or high dose, single or two shots; 5 received placebo; per-sample allocation not given. Day 63 after the first vaccine or placebo injection was the time point for sampling. This receptor was taken from a person between 18 and 59 years old who received the Ad26.COV2.S COVID-19 vaccine or a placebo. The starting material was peripheral blood, obtained in a trial of Ad26.COV2.S vaccine versus placebo.

The CDR3 DNA sequence: TGTGCCATCAGTCCCCTCGGCGTAACAGGGGCGAACACTGAAGCTTTCTTT. Protein product: CAISPLGVTGANTEAFF. The V gene is TRBV10-3, the J gene TRBJ1-1; 7 nucleotides line up with TRBD1. This CDR3 comprises 17 residues. CDR1 and CDR2 (germline): ENHRY, SYGVKD. The ends lost 5 bases at V and 1 base at J; junction bases unmatched: 13.